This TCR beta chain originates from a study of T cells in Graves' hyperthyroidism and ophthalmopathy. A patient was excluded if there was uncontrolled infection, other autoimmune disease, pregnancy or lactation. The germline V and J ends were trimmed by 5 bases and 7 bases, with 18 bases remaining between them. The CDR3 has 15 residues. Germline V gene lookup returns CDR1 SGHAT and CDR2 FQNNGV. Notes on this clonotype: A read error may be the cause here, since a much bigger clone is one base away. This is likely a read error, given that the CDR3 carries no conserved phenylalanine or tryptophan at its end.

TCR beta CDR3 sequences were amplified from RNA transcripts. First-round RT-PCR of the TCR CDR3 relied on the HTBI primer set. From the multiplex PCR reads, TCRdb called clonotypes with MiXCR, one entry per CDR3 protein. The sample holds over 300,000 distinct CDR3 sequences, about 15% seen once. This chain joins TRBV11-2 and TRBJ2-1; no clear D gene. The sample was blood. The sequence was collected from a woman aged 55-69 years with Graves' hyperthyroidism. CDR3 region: CASSPVGSGRNEQFL. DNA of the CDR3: TGTGCCAGCAGCCCGGTCGGTTCTGGTAGGAATGAGCAGTTCCTC.